The entry below gives a single T cell receptor beta chain sequence along with its context. The antigen remains unidentified. The sample holds other DNA sequences that translate to the same CDR3. Recipients received nonmyeloablative bone marrow transplants from related graft donors, with transient mixed chimerism. Data came from immunoSEQ multiplex PCR; TCRdb stores just in-frame clones and leaves some out. The record lists about 6,000 clones, of which the ten most abundant hold around 40%. These data belong to a study of Tregs in tolerant kidney transplant recipients. Study findings and constraints: Biological reproducibility was not directly addressed, but technical replication error appeared minimal.

The source material was CD8+ T cells from blood (PBMCs), sampled 12 months after the transplant. This receptor was obtained from a human patient who received a combined kidney and bone marrow transplant. Some T cells may be graft donor cells.

The CDR3 DNA, read in part, is TGTGCCAGCAGTGAAGCGACGACAGGGATGAACACTGAA. Amino acids: CASSEATTGMNTE. In full, the CDR3 is CASSEATTGMNTEAFF. The genes are TRBV6-1 and TRBJ1-1; 7 nucleotides align to TRBD1. The read is 3 residues too short to cover the CDR3 end, so that end is filled in from the germline J gene. V lost 0 bases and J lost 0; bases outside the gene matches: 4. CDR1 MNHNS and CDR2 SASEGT come from the germline V gene. This CDR3 contains 16 residues.